This record concerns one TCR beta chain sequence. V was shortened by 1 base and J by 7 bases, with 12 bases between the two germline ends. Germline-derived CDR1 and CDR2 are SGHNT and YYREEE (reference sequence). The CDR3 is 13 residues long. Sequencing used immunoSEQ multiplex PCR; TCRdb keeps in-frame clones, though not all of them. The table shows approximately 2,000,000 clones, with just under 95% occurring only once. This sample is part of a study of shared clonotypes between healthy human individuals. CD45RO-negative cells were positively selected for CCR7, leaving out terminally differentiated effector memory CD45RA+ cells.

Sequenced input: naive CD8+ T cells from PBMCs. The V and J genes are TRBV5-4 and TRBJ2-7; the D gene is possibly TRBD2 (5 bases). The TCR comes from a young man in good health. Some clones in this sample may be carry-over from other donors' samples. The DNA of the CDR3 is TGTGCCAGCAGCTTGAGTGGGGAGATAGAGCAGTACTTC. Amino acid sequence: CASSLSGEIEQYF.